What follows describes a single T cell receptor (beta chain). By frequency, this clonotype is medium-sized (0.01 to 0.1%), with no count recorded. The antigen this receptor binds is unknown. This entry belongs to a study of T cell clusters in autoimmune cytopenias (dated by TCRdb to between 2018 and 2021). General notes on the study: Of the 45 or so healthy donor controls, 22 were female, and the group had a mean age of approximately 55 years and a median age of 59 years. The median TRB sequencing depth was 51,575 reads per sample, and the median number of distinct TRB clonotypes was a few thousand per sample. Peripheral blood TRB and IGH repertoires were sequenced in autoimmune cytopenia patients at active disease and during treatment follow-up, alongside healthy, CLL and autoimmune hepatitis controls. The goal of the study was to determine whether autoimmune cytopenia patients have a disease-specific immune repertoire signature that could serve as a blood-based biomarker. For primary cytopenia the controls were 25 to 30 age-matched healthy donors, whereas for secondary cytopenia the controls were about 14 age-matched CLL patients. Autoimmune hepatitis repertoires were compared with those of approximately 25 age- and sex-matched healthy donors. Broad study findings and their caveats: The GLIPH analysis suggested a lack of physiological T cell clusters in primary autoimmune cytopenia patients, since some 52 clusters were exclusive to healthy donors whereas some 17 were exclusive to patients. In the comparison of secondary cytopenia with CLL, the cluster-lack signature was not observed, apparently because the dominant lymphoma-associated repertoire masked the signature. Almost three-fold more exclusive TRB clusters were observed in healthy donors than in active autoimmune hepatitis patients, consistent with an autoimmunity-wide signature. TRB repertoire shifts, with less even repertoires observed in secondary cytopenia and CLL, were mostly attributed to lymphoma bias rather than autoimmunity. The T cell clusters were only ever defined in silico, so experimental validation of their functional role was still needed.

The germline V gene encodes CDR1 SQVTM and CDR2 ANQGSEA. The CDR3 measures 15 amino acids from cysteine to phenylalanine. DNA is not on record. TRB rearrangements were amplified by multiplex PCR following a touch-down protocol, with the TRB-A and TRB-B primer pools mixed in one tube. Illumina adapters and sample indices were added to the amplicons through two consecutive PCR reactions performed with Phusion HS II polymerase. The amplicons were gel-purified using the NucleoSpin Gel and PCR Clean-up kit, after which quantification was performed by Qubit and quality was checked on an Agilent 2100 Bioanalyzer. Libraries were sequenced on an Illumina MiSeq using 600-cycle, single-indexed, paired-end runs. In the paper's pipeline: TRB reads were aligned and assembled with MiXCR version 2.1.12 using the default MiXCR reference library. A clone was defined by each unique CDR3 nucleotide sequence, and analysis was restricted to productive sequences with at least two reads. Alpha-parameterized diversity profiles (alpha 0 to 5), including the Shannon (alpha 1) and Simpson (alpha 2) indices, were computed with an R script to assess repertoire diversity. The tcR package was used to compute combinatorial TRB VJ usage, and cohorts were compared on this usage by principal component analysis with ade4. Using GLIPH, TCRbeta CDR3s were clustered on pairs of cohorts matched for age and read depth, and a Wilcoxon test was used to compare cluster frequencies. Reprocessed by TCRdb, the reads give a single entry per CDR3 protein sequence, without DNA. TCRdb assigned the V and J calls; the authors' analysis was not used. The table of this sample itemizes fewer than 5,500 distinct CDR3 sequences. The ten largest clones represent approximately 51% of the sample.

Each sample's TRB amplification started from roughly 270 ng of peripheral blood genomic DNA, which corresponds to tens of thousands of genome equivalents. In addition, the sample was reused for a study of T cell repertoires in aging, cancer and after chemotherapy. The second study also describes: Donors spanned six age groups from 30 or younger to 70 or older, with at least three individuals per group. Control TCR repertoires from healthy donors were recorded over several months to years, and clear clonal overlap was observed across re-sampling. In total, the full dataset held 7.5 million to 9.5 million TCR reads. Significantly lower blood TCR diversity and higher clonality were observed in untreated patients with hematological or solid cancers than in age-matched healthy donors. Declining TCR diversity with age in healthy donors was mainly explained by loss of richness; in cancer patients, loss of evenness also contributed. Median generation probability increased over the chemotherapy interval in both cancer cohorts, suggesting repertoire reconstitution through rebound thymic output. According to the authors, the repertoire data do not permit conclusions about immunological memory after chemotherapy. To examine immunoaging and T cell reconstitution after chemotherapy, the study profiled TCR beta repertoires in peripheral blood from healthy donors and cancer patients. The cohort comprised 200 to 250 cancer patients, 85 to 94 with hematological and fewer than 140 with solid cancers, plus 95 healthy donors as a reference group. TRB sequences were processed with MiXCR versions 2.12 and 3.0.5. Repertoire metrics included Shannon diversity, evenness, clonality (one minus evenness), and alpha-parameterized diversity profiles from alpha 0 to 5. Generation probabilities of clones in paired pre- and post-chemotherapy samples were computed with the IGoR algorithm.

Recombination connected TRBV29-1 to TRBJ2-5. The sequence derives from a human donor in good health. Sample: peripheral blood. The CDR3 protein: CSVIPPLVRQETQYF.